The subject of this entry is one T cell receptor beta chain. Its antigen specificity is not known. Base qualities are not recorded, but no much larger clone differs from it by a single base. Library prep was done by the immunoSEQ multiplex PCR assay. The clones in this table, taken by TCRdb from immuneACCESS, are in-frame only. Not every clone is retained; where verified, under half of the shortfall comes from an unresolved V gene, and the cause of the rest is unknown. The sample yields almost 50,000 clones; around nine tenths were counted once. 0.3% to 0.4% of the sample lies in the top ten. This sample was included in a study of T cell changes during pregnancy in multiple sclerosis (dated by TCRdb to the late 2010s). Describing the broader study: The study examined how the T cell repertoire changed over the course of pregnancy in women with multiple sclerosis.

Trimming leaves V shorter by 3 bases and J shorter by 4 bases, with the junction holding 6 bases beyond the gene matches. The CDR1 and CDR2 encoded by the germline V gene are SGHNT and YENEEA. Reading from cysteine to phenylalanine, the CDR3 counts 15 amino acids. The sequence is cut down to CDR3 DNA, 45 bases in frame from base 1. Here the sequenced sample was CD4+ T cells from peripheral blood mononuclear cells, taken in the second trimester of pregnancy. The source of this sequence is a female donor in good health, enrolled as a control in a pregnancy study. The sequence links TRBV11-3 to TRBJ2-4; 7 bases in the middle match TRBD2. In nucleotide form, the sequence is TGTGCCAGCAGCTTTGGGGGGGTCGGGAAAAACATTCAGTACTTC. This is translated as CASSFGGVGKNIQYF.